This T cell receptor (beta chain) was recovered during a study of blood T cell repertoires in COVID-19. Study-level information: The study drew acute and convalescent COVID-19 samples from the United States, Italy and Spain. PBMCs, B-cell-depleted T cells, or T cells provided the cDNA or gDNA that made up the material.

The CDR3 has 17 residues. From germline, CDR1 is LNHDA and CDR2 SQIVND (reference sequence). V dropped 3 bases and J dropped 0; count of bases not matched to a gene: 9. In the original workflow: Amplification of reference gene primers was used by the study to estimate nucleated cell counts. Sequencing was performed with immunoSEQ multiplex PCR; in TCRdb, only in-frame clones are kept and a portion is missing. V and J calls and clone size are as listed in that table; D and trimming were resolved from the DNA. This table has over 110,000 clones, approximately 87% appearing once. Adults between roughly 18 and 89 years of age took part from about two dozen US areas.

The TCR sequence derives from a man aged 50 to 59 in a cohort exposed to, infected with or recovered from COVID-19 (not recorded which). This chain joins TRBV19 and TRBJ2-3; 7 nucleotides match TRBD1. Sample: PBMCs or T cells enriched from blood (not recorded which). CDR3 protein: CASSIPYRGPSTDTQYF. CDR3 bases: TGTGCCAGTAGTATTCCTTACAGGGGCCCTAGCACAGATACGCAGTATTTT.